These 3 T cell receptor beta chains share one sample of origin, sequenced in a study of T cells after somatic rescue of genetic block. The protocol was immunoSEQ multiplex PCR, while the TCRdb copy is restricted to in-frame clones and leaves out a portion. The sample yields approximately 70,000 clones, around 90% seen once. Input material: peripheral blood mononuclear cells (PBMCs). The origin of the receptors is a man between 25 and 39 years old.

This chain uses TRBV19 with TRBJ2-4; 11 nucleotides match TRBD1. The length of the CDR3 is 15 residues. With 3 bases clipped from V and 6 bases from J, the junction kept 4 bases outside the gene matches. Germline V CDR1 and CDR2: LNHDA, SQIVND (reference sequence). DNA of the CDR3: TGTGCCAGTAGTATCGCGGACAGGGGGCGAAACATTCAGTACTTC. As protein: CASSIADRGRNIQYF.

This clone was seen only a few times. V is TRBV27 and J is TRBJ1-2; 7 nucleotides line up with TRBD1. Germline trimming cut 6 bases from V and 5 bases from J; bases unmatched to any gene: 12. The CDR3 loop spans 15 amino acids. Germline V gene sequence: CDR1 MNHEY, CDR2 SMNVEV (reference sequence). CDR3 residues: CASRARDRSLYGYTF. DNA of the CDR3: TGTGCCAGCAGGGCGAGGGACAGAAGCTTGTATGGCTACACCTTC.

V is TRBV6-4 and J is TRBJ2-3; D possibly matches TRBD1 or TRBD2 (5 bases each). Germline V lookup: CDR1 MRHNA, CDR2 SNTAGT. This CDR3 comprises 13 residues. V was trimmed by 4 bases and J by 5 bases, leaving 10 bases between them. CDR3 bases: TGTGCCAGCAGTGGTGGGGGTGGAGATACGCAGTATTTT. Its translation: CASSGGGGDTQYF.